This passage covers 13 T cell receptor beta chains from one sample sequenced in a study of a mutant IDH1 vaccine in newly diagnosed glioma. Noted time point: week 23, last vaccination. With topical imiquimod, each dose of the vaccine consisted of 300 ug of mutant IDH1 20-mer peptide. Sequencing was performed with immunoSEQ multiplex PCR; in TCRdb, only in-frame clones are kept and a portion is missing. The table shows 50,000 to 60,000 clones, with 80% occurring only once. These receptors' targets are unknown. The sequencing used PBMCs, collected from a glioma patient whose treatment included an IDH1 peptide vaccine. Source of these receptors: a man aged 35 to 55 with glioma.

The gene calls are TRBV29-1 and TRBJ2-1, with D perhaps matching TRBD2 (6 bases). Germline lookup yields CDR1 SQVTM and CDR2 ANQGSEA. V was pared by 3 bases and J by 0 bases, with 12 bases between. The CDR3 is 15 amino acids. The CDR3 region is CSVEGPGGSYNEQFF. The CDR3 DNA is TGCAGCGTTGAGGGCCCCGGGGGCTCCTACAATGAGCAGTTCTTC.

This clone occurred once. This chain uses TRBV18 with TRBJ2-5, with D unresolved. Per the germline V gene, CDR1 is KGHSH and CDR2 is LQKENI. The CDR3 totals 15 residues. Trimming stripped 2 bases from V and 5 bases from J, with 15 bases between. Here the CDR3 DNA reads TGTGCCAGCTCACCAAAACTCACAGACTCGGAGACCCAGTACTTC. Its translation is CASSPKLTDSETQYF.

V and J are TRBV19 and TRBJ1-1, with 7 nucleotides matching TRBD1. V lost 3 bases and J lost 0; bases outside the gene matches: 4. The germline V gene has CDR1 LNHDA and CDR2 SQIVND (reference sequence). This CDR3 spans 15 amino acids. CDR3 DNA: TGTGCCAGTAGTATGGACAGGCGTATGAACACTGAAGCTTTCTTT. This gives the protein CASSMDRRMNTEAFF.

The chain is built from TRBV29-1 and TRBJ2-3; D perhaps matches TRBD2 (5 bases). Trimming left V 7 bases short and J 7 bases short, with 18 bases between. CDR1 and CDR2 (germline): SQVTM, ANQGSEA. The CDR3 consists of 13 residues. The CDR3 region is CSAQLGSRYTQYF. In nucleotides, the CDR3 is TGCAGCGCCCAACTAGGGAGCCGCTATACGCAGTATTTT.

CDR3 residues: CASSDPQQDTEAFF. The DNA of the CDR3 is TGTGCCAGCAGTGATCCACAGCAAGACACTGAAGCTTTCTTT. The chain links TRBV2 to TRBJ1-1, with unresolved D. Trimming removed 3 bases from V and 3 bases from J, with 11 bases in between. In germline, CDR1 is SNHLY, CDR2 FYNNEI. This CDR3 comprises 14 residues.

V usage is TRBV4-2 and J usage is TRBJ2-1; 13 nucleotides line up with TRBD2. The CDR3 contains 15 residues. With V trimmed by 2 bases and J by 12 bases, 7 bases remained unmatched. Germline V gives CDR1 LGHNA, CDR2 YNFKEQ. The CDR3 loop reads CASSQPTSGGAAQFF. As DNA, the CDR3 is TGTGCCAGCAGCCAACCTACTAGCGGGGGGGCTGCGCAGTTCTTC.

This chain connects TRBV13 to TRBJ2-3; 7 nucleotides line up with TRBD2. Unmatched junction bases numbered 12, after V lost 6 bases and J lost 3 bases. The CDR3 consists of 16 residues. CDR1 PRHDT and CDR2 FYEKMQ come from the germline V gene (reference sequence). This CDR3 reads CASRREAGLTTDTQYF. Written as DNA, the CDR3 is TGTGCCAGCAGAAGAGAAGCGGGGCTTACGACAGATACGCAGTATTTT. Full variable domain (missing parts from reference TRBV13 and TRBJ2-3): AAGVIQSPRHLIKEKRETATLKCYPIPRHDTVYWYQQGPGQDPQFLISFYEKMQSDKGSIPDRFSAQQFSDYHSELNMSSLELGDSALYFCASRREAGLTTDTQYFGPGTRLTVL.

The rearrangement joins TRBV23-1 to TRBJ2-7; no clear D. TRBV23-1 is annotated as an ORF whose role is uncertain. This CDR3 is built from 10 residues. This CDR3 is CPLNYYEQYF. CDR3 sequence (DNA): TGCCCGTTGAACTACTACGAGCAGTACTTC.

This clone was seen more than once but under ten times. The J gene is TRBJ2-6, the V gene TRBV7-2; 7 nucleotides match TRBD1. The V segment lost 4 bases and the J segment 2 bases; nucleotides outside the gene matches: 8. CDR1 is SGHTA, CDR2 FQGNSA, per germline. This CDR3 contains 17 residues. CDR3: CASSWTGPVAGANVLTF. The CDR3 DNA sequence: TGTGCCAGCAGCTGGACAGGCCCGGTCGCTGGGGCCAACGTCCTGACTTTC.

The sample holds one count of this clone. The CDR3 DNA sequence: TGTGCCAGCAGCTTGGGGGTCGGCCTGTATAATTCACCCCTCCACTTT. Its translation: CASSLGVGLYNSPLHF. The genes are TRBV5-8 and TRBJ1-6; D unclear. V was cut by 0 bases and J by 4 bases, with 11 bases left in between. Germline CDR1 SGHTS, CDR2 YDEGEE. The CDR3 extends over 16 amino acids.

The chain carries TRBV6-5 and TRBJ1-2, with D possibly TRBD1 on 6 matching bases. Germline V gene sequence: CDR1 MNHEY, CDR2 SVGAGI. V lost 5 bases, J lost 10 bases, and 11 bases lay in between. This CDR3 is built from 11 residues. CDR3 in amino acids: CASSGTGTYTF. In DNA, the CDR3 is TGTGCCAGCAGTGGAACAGGGACCTACACCTTC.

The J gene is TRBJ2-1, the V gene TRBV5-1; D is unresolved. The CDR3 has 14 amino acids. V lost 0 bases to trimming and J lost 8 bases, with 12 bases between them. Germline V gene lookup returns CDR1 SGHRS and CDR2 YFSETQ. DNA of the CDR3: TGCGCCAGCAGCTTGGCCGAAGAGGTATATGAGCAGTTCTTC. The encoded protein is CASSLAEEVYEQFF.

The chain couples TRBV11-2 to TRBJ1-4; 8 nucleotides match TRBD1. The CDR3 runs to 14 residues. Germline V CDR1 and CDR2: SGHAT, FQNNGV. V lost 3 bases and J lost 7; bases outside the gene matches: 4. The CDR3 nucleotides are TGTGCCAGCAGCTTCACCGGGACAGGTGAAAAACTGTTTTTT. This translates into CASSFTGTGEKLFF.